A single sample is the source of the 5 T cell receptor beta chains below, sequenced in a study of blood T cell repertoires in COVID-19. Some clones are missing from TCRdb's copy, which holds only in-frame ones; the method was immunoSEQ multiplex PCR. The sample includes about 140,000 clones, about 84% of them seen just once. Sample: PBMCs or T cells enriched from blood (not recorded which). These TCRs come from a woman younger than 35 who had been exposed to COVID-19.

V usage is TRBV18 and J usage is TRBJ2-3; 14 bases agree with TRBD2. With 5 bases clipped from V and 4 bases from J, the junction kept 11 bases outside the gene matches. The CDR3 sequence is 18 residues long. Per germline, CDR1 KGHSH and CDR2 LQKENI. This CDR3 reads CASSTGLAGERGADTQYF. The CDR3 bases are TGTGCCAGCTCAACGGGACTAGCGGGAGAACGGGGTGCAGATACGCAGTATTTT.

J is TRBJ2-7 and V is TRBV7-9; 13 nucleotides match TRBD2. V dropped 5 bases and J dropped 7; count of bases not matched to a gene: 11. In germline, CDR1 is SEHNR, CDR2 FQNEAQ (reference sequence). The CDR3 has 16 residues. CDR3 in DNA: TGTGCCAGCAGCATCGGGACTAGCGGGGCGGTGGGGGAGCAGTACTTC. Amino acid sequence: CASSIGTSGAVGEQYF. Supplemented by reference TRBV7-9 and TRBJ2-7, the full variable domain reads DTGVSQNPRHKITKRGQNVTFRCDPISEHNRLYWYRQTLGQGPEFLTYFQNEAQLEKSRLLSDRFSAERPKGSFSTLEIQRTEQGDSAMYLCASSIGTSGAVGEQYFGPGTRLTVT.

This clone appeared a single time. CDR3: CAISDRREVYEQFF. The CDR3 DNA follows: TGTGCCATCAGTGATCGGCGGGAGGTTTATGAGCAGTTCTTC. V and J are TRBV10-3 and TRBJ2-1; 8 nucleotides match TRBD2. The CDR3 covers 14 residues. V gave up 3 bases and J gave up 8 bases; unmatched junction bases: 6. Germline V gives CDR1 ENHRY, CDR2 SYGVKD.

The chain links TRBV19 to TRBJ2-1; D is uncertain. CDR1 and CDR2 from the germline V gene are LNHDA and SQIVND (reference sequence). The V end lost 8 bases, the J end lost 6 bases, and 14 bases lay between the germline ends. The CDR3 sequence is 13 residues long. Here the CDR3 reads CASSPGYLNEQFF. In DNA, the CDR3 is TGTGCCAGTTCTCCGGGTTACCTCAATGAGCAGTTCTTC.

V usage is TRBV28 and J usage is TRBJ1-5; D may be TRBD1 (6 bases). Germline-derived CDR1 and CDR2 are MDHEN and SYDVKM. CDR3 size: 15 residues. Trimming cost V 5 bases and J 0 bases, with 11 bases left between them. This CDR3 is CASSTLDSSNQPQHF. The CDR3 DNA follows: TGTGCCAGCAGTACCCTGGACAGTAGCAATCAGCCCCAGCATTTT.